These 14 T cell receptor beta chains originate from one sample sequenced in a study of cytomegalovirus exposure and HLA in healthy donors. Primers: 60 Vbeta forward and 13 Jbeta reverse. Generated by immunoSEQ multiplex PCR, the TCRdb table keeps only in-frame clones and is missing some. Of around 86,000 clones in the sample, less than 10% were seen once. Sequences were obtained from PBMCs. The receptors derive from a man aged 50 or older in good health and CMV-seronegative.

Only a few counts were recorded for this clone. The chain is built from TRBV28 and TRBJ2-2; D might be TRBD1 (6 bases). CDR3 size: 15 residues. Trimming cost V 10 bases and J 4 bases, with 19 bases left between them. Germline V lookup: CDR1 MDHEN, CDR2 SYDVKM. CDR3 sequence: CATTEHRVGTGELFF. DNA for the CDR3: TGTGCCACCACAGAGCACAGGGTTGGCACCGGGGAGCTGTTTTTT.

This chain links TRBV7-2 with TRBJ2-7; 11 bases agree with TRBD2. This CDR3 comprises 19 residues. The germline CDR1 and CDR2 sequences are SGHTA and FQGNSA. The J segment lost 0 bases and the V segment lost 1 base, leaving 11 bases of the junction unmatched. The CDR3 DNA sequence: TGTGCCAGCAGCTTAGATCCCCTTACTAGCGGGGGAAGCTCCTACGAGCAGTACTTC. Translation: CASSLDPLTSGGSSYEQYF.

This clone was observed a handful of times. The rearrangement uses TRBV28 and TRBJ2-7, with a possible D match to TRBD2 (6 bases). V was clipped by 2 bases and J by 6 bases, with 8 bases between them. Per germline, CDR1 MDHEN and CDR2 SYDVKM. CDR3 length: 12 residues. The CDR3 spells CASSLMGGEQYF. Here the CDR3 DNA reads TGTGCCAGCAGTTTAATGGGAGGCGAGCAGTACTTC.

V and J are TRBV7-2 and TRBJ2-3; TRBD2 matches at 9 bases. Germline CDR1 is SGHTA and CDR2 is FQGNSA. The CDR3 sequence is 16 residues long. Germline trimming cut 5 bases from V and 6 bases from J; bases unmatched to any gene: 12. The CDR3, as DNA: TGTGCCAGCAGCCCCTTGTCTAGCGGGATTTGGGATACGCAGTATTTT. Protein sequence: CASSPLSSGIWDTQYF.

This clone was counted only a few times. This sequence joins TRBV5-1 and TRBJ1-3; D is unclear. This CDR3 is built from 13 residues. V lost 0 bases, J lost 3 bases, and 4 bases lay in between. In germline, CDR1 is SGHRS, CDR2 YFSETQ. CDR3 sequence reads: CASSLVSGNTIYF. CDR3 nucleotides: TGCGCCAGCAGCTTGGTTAGTGGAAACACCATATATTTT.

In this sample, this clone turned up a few times. V is TRBV2 and J is TRBJ2-5, with a weak D call TRBD1 (6 bases). CDR1 and CDR2 (germline): SNHLY, FYNNEI. The CDR3 runs 13 residues. With 7 bases removed from V and 5 bases from J, the gap between germline ends came to 14 bases. CDR3 amino acids: CASNGQRTETQYF. CDR3 nucleotide sequence: TGTGCCAGCAATGGACAGCGAACGGAGACCCAGTACTTC. Using reference TRBV2 and TRBJ2-5 for the parts outside the CDR3, the full variable domain is EPEVTQTPSHQVTQMGQEVILRCVPISNHLYFYWYRQILGQKVEFLVSFYNNEISEKSEIFDDQFSVERPDGSNFTLKIRSTKLEDSAMYFCASNGQRTETQYFGPGTRLLVL.

This clone has only a few counts. The V gene is TRBV2, the J gene TRBJ1-2; perhaps TRBD1 as D (6 bases). Germline CDR1 SNHLY, CDR2 FYNNEI. The V end was cut by 2 bases, the J end by 3 bases, with 13 bases between. CDR3 size: 15 residues. CDR3 sequence reads: CASSEKDSRHYGYTF. The CDR3 bases are TGTGCCAGCAGTGAAAAGGACAGCCGTCACTATGGCTACACCTTC.

The table lists this clone with a few counts. V and J are TRBV6-5 and TRBJ2-1, with 8 nucleotides matching TRBD2. V lost 6 bases, J lost 1 base, and 5 bases stayed unmatched. CDR1 is MNHEY, CDR2 SVGAGI, per germline. The CDR3 is made up of 15 amino acids. CDR3 sequence reads: CASSPRGGSYNEQFF. CDR3 DNA sequence: TGTGCCAGCAGCCCTCGGGGGGGATCCTACAATGAGCAGTTCTTC.

This CDR3 reads CASSLMSRDYGYTF. The CDR3 DNA follows: TGTGCCAGCAGCTTAATGTCCAGGGACTATGGCTACACCTTC. V and J are TRBV7-9 and TRBJ1-2; weak D call: TRBD1 (5 bases). The V end was cut by 2 bases, the J end by 3 bases, with 10 bases between. The CDR3 sequence is 14 residues long. CDR1 SEHNR and CDR2 FQNEAQ come from the germline V gene (reference sequence).

Only a few counts were recorded for this clone. This chain uses TRBV18 with TRBJ2-2; tentatively, D is TRBD1 (6 bases). Germline V gene data show CDR1 as KGHSH and CDR2 as LQKENI. This CDR3 spans 15 amino acids. V lost 6 bases and J 9 bases, leaving 20 bases between the germline ends. This CDR3 reads CASSPGQSQERELFF. For the CDR3, the DNA is TGTGCCAGCTCCCCTGGACAGTCCCAAGAAAGGGAGCTGTTTTTT. Together with reference TRBV18 and TRBJ2-2, the CDR3 gives the full variable domain: NAGVMQNPRHLVRRRGQEARLRCSPMKGHSHVYWYRQLPEEGLKFMVYLQKENIIDESGMPKERFSAEFPKEGPSILRIQQVVRGDSAAYFCASSPGQSQERELFFGEGSRLTVL.

This clone was observed a few times. The rearrangement joins TRBV5-5 to TRBJ1-2; D gene unclear. Trimming stripped 0 bases from V and 8 bases from J, with 11 bases between. Per germline, CDR1 SGHKS and CDR2 YYEKEE (reference sequence). This CDR3 is built from 13 residues. This CDR3 reads CASSLEFSRGYTF. The CDR3 DNA reads TGTGCCAGCAGCTTGGAGTTCAGTCGAGGCTACACCTTC. Looking up the rest from reference TRBV5-5 and TRBJ1-2 gives the full variable domain: DAGVTQSPTHLIKTRGQQVTLRCSPISGHKSVSWYQQVLGQGPQFIFQYYEKEERGRGNFPDRFSARQFPNYSSELNVNALLLGDSALYLCASSLEFSRGYTFGSGTRLTVV.

The V call is TRBV5-1, the J call TRBJ1-6; TRBD1 matches 10 bases. CDR1 and CDR2 from the germline V gene are SGHRS and YFSETQ. V gave up 0 bases and J gave up 10 bases; unmatched junction bases: 4. The CDR3 consists of 15 residues. The CDR3 coding sequence is TGCGCCAGCAGCTTGGCCGGACAGGGGGGCTCACCCCTCCACTTT. Translation: CASSLAGQGGSPLHF.

This clone was seen more than once but under ten times. The chain has TRBV4-2 and TRBJ2-3, with 12 positions matching TRBD2. This CDR3 has 17 amino acids. V dropped 1 base and J dropped 3; count of bases not matched to a gene: 5. Germline V lookup: CDR1 LGHNA, CDR2 YNFKEQ. CDR3: CASSQASGGAGTDTQYF. CDR3 nucleotide sequence: TGTGCCAGCAGCCAAGCTAGCGGGGGGGCGGGGACAGATACGCAGTATTTT.

The chain links TRBV20-1 to TRBJ2-1; D is possibly TRBD2 (5 bases). Germline values: CDR1 DFQATT, CDR2 SNEGSKA (reference sequence). V was shortened by 7 bases and J by 5 bases, with 9 bases between the two germline ends. The CDR3 has 11 residues. In nucleotides, the CDR3 is TGCAGTGGAGGGCTGCACAATGAGCAGTTCTTC. Its protein is CSGGLHNEQFF.